The sequence of this T cell receptor (delta chain) was determined in a study of delta chains in infants with herpesvirus infections (dated by TCRdb to the early 2020s). About the full investigation: To characterize gammadelta T cell responses to primary cytomegalovirus (CMV) infection, researchers prospectively followed a birth cohort of Ugandan infants starting at birth. gammadelta TCRs were sequenced from PBMC of about 20 CMV-infected infants (one congenitally infected) and about eight CMV-uninfected infants with enough sample available. The study searched for a public fetal Vdelta1/Vgamma8 gammadelta TCR clonotype in infants who acquired CMV infection after birth. Infant blood samples fell into approximate age groups of 1.5, 4, 8 and 12 months. The previously published Belgian fetal and cord blood gammadelta TCR data were not generated in this cohort and were added only for comparison. Broader findings and caveats from the paper: The authors acknowledged a small sample size and a lack of race- or environment-matched controls, because almost all Ugandans acquire CMV before adulthood. The public clonotype was found only at the first time point after infection and was absent in uninfected infants and in those infected after 120 days. The public Vdelta1 clonotype was detected in about 20% of the 18 CMV-infected infants, namely three infected postnatally before 120 days of age and the congenitally infected infant. Within Vdelta1 cells, the frequency of the public clonotype appeared to be inversely correlated with age at infection and to decay rapidly, seemingly not persisting past roughly two months. In CMV-uninfected infants, the public clonotype might still be present but below the detection limit.

Preparation of the library involved RT-PCR. TCR cDNA was generated by reverse transcription of PBMC RNA with SuperScript II and gamma-chain- and delta-chain-specific primers. After purification with AMPure XP beads, the cDNA was amplified and indexed with Illumina adapters using the Nextera XT Index Kit. An Illumina MiSeq with a V2 300-cycle kit was used to sequence the gammadelta TCR libraries. As for how the authors treated the data: Using MiXCR v2.1.12, CDR3 sequences were assembled, and reads were mapped onto D, J and V genes obtained from GenBank. VDJtools v1.2.1 was used to perform repertoire analyses of the CDR3 clonotypes. TCRdb called clones anew from the public reads via CATT; matching DNA rows were later pooled. The V and J calls were determined by TCRdb, not by the authors. In this sample the table shows approximately 330 delta-chain clones, 21% of which occur a single time. 22% of the sample is held by the ten biggest clonotypes.

Pregnant women getting prenatal care were recruited in Kampala, Uganda, and their infants were enrolled; maternal HIV status had to be documented. Home visits to families took place weekly, and collection of infant clinical information, oral swabs and peripheral blood began at 6 weeks of age and was repeated every 4 months after that. Blood was drawn into heparin tubes, and PBMC were separated by Ficoll-Paque density gradient centrifugation and then cryopreserved. This clone was seen once. Its antigen has not been determined. A read error may produce the germline difference seen at one junction end. Its CDR3 holds 16 amino acids, cysteine through phenylalanine. Here the CDR3 DNA is all that survives: 48 bases in frame from base 1. CDR1 and CDR2 are read off the germline V gene as TSWWSYY and QGS.

The clonotype was recovered from a human donor who was a Ugandan infant, either HIV-exposed or HIV-unexposed (not recorded which). The sequenced sample was peripheral blood, obtained at time point 2 of longitudinal follow-up. The rearrangement joined TRDV1 to TRDJ1; confidence is insufficient to name the D gene. This receptor carries the CDR3 CALGEPSRHKGDKLIF. The DNA reads as follows: TGTGCTCTTGGAGAACCATCTAGACATAAAGGCGATAAACTCATCTTT.